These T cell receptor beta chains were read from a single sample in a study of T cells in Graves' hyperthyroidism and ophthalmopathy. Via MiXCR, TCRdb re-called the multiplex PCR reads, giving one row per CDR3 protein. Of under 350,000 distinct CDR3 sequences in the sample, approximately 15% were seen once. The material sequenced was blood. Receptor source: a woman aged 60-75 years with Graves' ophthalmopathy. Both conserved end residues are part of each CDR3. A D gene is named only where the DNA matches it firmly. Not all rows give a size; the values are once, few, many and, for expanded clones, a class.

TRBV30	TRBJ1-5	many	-	CAWSAGHNQPQHF	TGTGCCTGGAGTGCAGGACACAATCAGCCCCAGCATTTT
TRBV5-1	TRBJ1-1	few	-	CASSSAGGRATEAFF	TGCGCCAGCAGCTCTGCTGGGGGACGAGCGACTGAAGCTTTCTTT
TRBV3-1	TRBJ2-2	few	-	CASSHLGGTGELFF	TGTGCCAGCAGCCACCTTGGAGGCACCGGGGAGCTGTTTTTT
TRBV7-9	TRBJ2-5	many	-	CASSHGQNQETQYF	TGTGCCAGCAGCCACGGACAGAACCAAGAGACCCAGTACTTC
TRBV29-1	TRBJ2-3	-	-	CSVAPQGAWTDTQYF	TGCAGCGTTGCGCCCCAAGGGGCTTGGACAGATACGCAGTATTTT
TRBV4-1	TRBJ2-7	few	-	CASSQVGTRNDEQYF	TGCGCCAGCAGCCAAGTGGGGACAAGAAACGACGAGCAGTACTTC
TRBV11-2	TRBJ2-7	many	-	CASRNLRTDSYEQYF	TGTGCCAGCAGGAACCTTCGGACTGACTCCTACGAGCAGTACTTC
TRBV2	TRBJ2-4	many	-	CASRRGRAVENIQYF	TGTGCCAGCAGGAGGGGCAGGGCGGTAGAAAACATTCAGTACTTC
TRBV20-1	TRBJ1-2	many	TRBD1	CSASFGRGRGYTF	TGCAGTGCTAGCTTCGGCAGGGGGCGTGGCTACACCTTC
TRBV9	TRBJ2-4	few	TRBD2	CASSASGGVKNIQYF	TGTGCCAGCAGCGCTTCGGGGGGGGTAAAAAACATTCAGTACTTC
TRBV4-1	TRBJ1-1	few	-	CASSQDSQGTTEAFF	TGCGCCAGCAGCCAAGATAGCCAGGGTACCACTGAAGCTTTCTTT
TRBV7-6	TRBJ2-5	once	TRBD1	CASIHSRNRGPEETQYF	TGTGCCAGCATCCACTCGAGAAACAGGGGCCCAGAGGAGACCCAGTACTTC
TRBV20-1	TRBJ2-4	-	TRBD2	CSAPGEGGRYF	TGCAGTGCCCCCGGGGAGGGTGGTCGGTACTTC
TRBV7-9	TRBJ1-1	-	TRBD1	CASLQGDTEAFF	TGTGCCTCTTTACAGGGGGACACTGAAGCTTTCTTT
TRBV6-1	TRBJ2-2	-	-	CASSPTTGTVGYANTGELFF	TGTGCCAGCAGCCCGACTACCGGGACCGTAGGATACGCGAACACCGGGGAGCTGTTTTTT
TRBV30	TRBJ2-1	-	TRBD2	CAWSLAGVYNEQFF	TGTGCCTGGAGTCTAGCGGGAGTGTACAATGAGCAGTTCTTC
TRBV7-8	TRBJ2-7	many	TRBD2	CASSIGLAGAYEQYF	TGTGCCAGCAGCATCGGACTAGCGGGAGCCTACGAGCAGTACTTC
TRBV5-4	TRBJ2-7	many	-	CASSLETMSPYEQYF	TGTGCCAGCAGCTTGGAAACAATGTCTCCCTACGAGCAGTACTTC
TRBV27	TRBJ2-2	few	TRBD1	CASTSESRGQGITGELFF	TGTGCCAGCACCTCTGAATCCCGCGGACAGGGAATAACCGGGGAGCTGTTTTTT
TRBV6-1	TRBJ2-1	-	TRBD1	CASSPSAGQGNNEQFF	TGTGCCAGCAGCCCTTCCGCGGGACAGGGAAACAATGAGCAGTTCTTC
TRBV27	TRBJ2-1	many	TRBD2	CASSSYIRGRKAGGSYNEQFF	TGTGCCAGCAGTTCTTATATCCGCGGGAGAAAAGCGGGAGGGTCCTACAATGAGCAGTTCTTC
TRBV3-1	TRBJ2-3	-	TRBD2	CASSQEIGTRDTQYF	TGTGCCAGCAGCCAAGAGATAGGGACTAGAGATACGCAGTATTTT
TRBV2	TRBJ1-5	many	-	CASSEGWGGSNQPQHF	TGTGCCAGCAGTGAAGGGTGGGGGGGTAGCAATCAGCCCCAGCATTTT
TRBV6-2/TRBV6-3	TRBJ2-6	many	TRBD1	CASSRTGQGSGANVLTF	TGTGCCAGCAGCAGGACAGGGCAAGGTTCTGGGGCCAACGTCCTGACTTTC
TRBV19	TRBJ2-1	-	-	CASSMGDSYNEQFF	TGTGCCAGTAGTATGGGAGATTCCTACAATGAGCAGTTCTTC
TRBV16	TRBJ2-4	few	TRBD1	CASSQDRNIQYF	TGTGCCAGCAGCCAGGACAGGAACATTCAGTACTTC
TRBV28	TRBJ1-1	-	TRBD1	CASRKQGRDRSFF	TGTGCCAGCAGGAAACAGGGGCGAGACCGGAGTTTCTTT